The subject of this entry is one TCR beta chain. Sequencing used immunoSEQ multiplex PCR; TCRdb keeps in-frame clones, though not all of them. The profile shows under 80,000 clones, 88% of them singletons. The sample originates from a study of OX40 agonist ivuxolimab in advanced cancers. The germline V gene encodes CDR1 ENHRY and CDR2 SYGVKD. The length of the CDR3 is 14 residues. V was clipped by 3 bases and J by 3 bases; unmatched bases: 2. The chain is built from TRBV10-3 and TRBJ1-5; 7 bases are a match to TRBD1. The clonotype comes from an adult with an advanced solid tumor such as melanoma, head and neck, liver or kidney cancer. Sequences were derived from CD4+ or CD8+ T cells sorted from blood, sampled in a trial of the OX40 agonist ivuxolimab. CDR3 amino acids: CAISEGTANQPQHF. The CDR3 DNA reads TGTGCCATCAGTGAAGGGACAGCCAATCAGCCCCAGCATTTT.